This TCR beta chain appears in the sequencing data of a study of spatial heterogeneity in lung cancer. Study-level points and caveats: Coverage estimated for tumor T cells reached 7% to 7.5% for alpha chains and 13% for beta chains. How many expanded intratumoral alpha and beta TCRs were present tracked the tumor mutation count, which was a count of nonsynonymous mutations.

The CDR3 runs to 14 residues. V dropped 6 bases and J dropped 4 bases, with 16 bases sitting between them. Germline V CDR1 and CDR2: SGDLS, YYNGEE. Regarding time point: sample taken at primary tumor resection. Unsorted whole RNA samples from tumor, nontumor lung or frozen PBMC were sequenced. TCRdb reprocessed the 5' RACE reads via MiXCR and lists one record per CDR3 protein. The sample lists 15,000 to 20,000 distinct CDR3 sequences, around 6.9% occurring once. This clonotype showed up many times. Antigen: not known. The sample in question was lung tumor tissue, obtained at surgery. The gene calls are TRBV9 and TRBJ1-1; D gene ambiguous. The sequence came from a male donor with early-stage non-small cell lung cancer. In DNA form, the CDR3 reads TGTGCCAGCAAGGCTGATTCCCGCAGCACTGAAGCTTTCTTT. This encodes CASKADSRSTEAFF.